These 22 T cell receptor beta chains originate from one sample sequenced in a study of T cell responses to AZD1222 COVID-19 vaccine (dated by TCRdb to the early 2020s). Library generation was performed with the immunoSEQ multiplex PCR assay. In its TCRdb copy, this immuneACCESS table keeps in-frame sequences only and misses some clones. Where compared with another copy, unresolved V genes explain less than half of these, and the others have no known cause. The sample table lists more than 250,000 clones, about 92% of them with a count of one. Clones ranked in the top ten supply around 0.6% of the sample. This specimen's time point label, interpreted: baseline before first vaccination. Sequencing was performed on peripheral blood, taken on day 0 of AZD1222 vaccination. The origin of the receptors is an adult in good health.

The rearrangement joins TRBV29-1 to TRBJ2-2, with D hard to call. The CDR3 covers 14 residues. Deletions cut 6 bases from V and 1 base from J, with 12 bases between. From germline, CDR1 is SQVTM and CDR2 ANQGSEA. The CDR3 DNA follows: TGCAGCGTGTGCCCCGATAGGAACACCGGGGAGCTGTTTTTT. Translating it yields CSVCPDRNTGELFF.

The CDR3 DNA follows: TGTGCCAGCAGCTTGAAGGGGTCACGAAATGAGCAGTTCTTC. This encodes CASSLKGSRNEQFF. The chain links TRBV5-8 to TRBJ2-1, with D possibly TRBD1 on 5 matching bases. The CDR3 is 14 amino acids. V was shortened by 1 base and J by 7 bases, with 12 bases between the two germline ends. CDR1 and CDR2 from the germline V gene are SGHTS and YDEGEE. Based on the CDR3 plus reference TRBV5-8 and TRBJ2-1, the full variable domain is EAGVTQSPTHLIKTRGQQATLRCSPISGHTSVYWYQQALGLGLQFLLWYDEGEERNRGNFPPRFSGRQFPNYSSELNVNALELEDSALYLCASSLKGSRNEQFFGPGTRLTVL.

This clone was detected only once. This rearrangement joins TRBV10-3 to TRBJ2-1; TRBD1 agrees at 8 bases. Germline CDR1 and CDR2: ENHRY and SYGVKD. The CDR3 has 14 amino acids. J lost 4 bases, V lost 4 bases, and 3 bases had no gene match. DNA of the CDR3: TGTGCCATCAGTGTGACAGGGGCTTACAATGAGCAGTTCTTC. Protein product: CAISVTGAYNEQFF.

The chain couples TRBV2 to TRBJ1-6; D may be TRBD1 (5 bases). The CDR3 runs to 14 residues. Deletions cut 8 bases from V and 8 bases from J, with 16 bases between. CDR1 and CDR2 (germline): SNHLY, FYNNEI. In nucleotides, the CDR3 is TGTGCCAGCCGGGGCCACAACCTCTATTCACCCCTCCACTTT. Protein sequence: CASRGHNLYSPLHF.

The CDR3 coding sequence is TGTGCCAGCAGTTTAGGCCGGCCTAGGGGGGGATACGAGCAGTACTTC. As protein: CASSLGRPRGGYEQYF. The chain recombines TRBV27 with TRBJ2-7, with a tentative D call TRBD2 (7 bases). The CDR3 contains 16 residues. Germline V gene lookup returns CDR1 MNHEY and CDR2 SMNVEV (reference sequence). Trimming took off 2 bases at V and 4 bases at J, with 18 bases between the two ends.

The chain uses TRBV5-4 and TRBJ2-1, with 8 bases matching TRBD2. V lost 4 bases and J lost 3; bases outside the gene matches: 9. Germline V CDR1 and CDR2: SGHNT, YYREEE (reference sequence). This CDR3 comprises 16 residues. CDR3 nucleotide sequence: TGTGCCAGCAGCCCGGGGAGCGGGAGTCTCTACAATGAGCAGTTCTTC. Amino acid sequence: CASSPGSGSLYNEQFF.

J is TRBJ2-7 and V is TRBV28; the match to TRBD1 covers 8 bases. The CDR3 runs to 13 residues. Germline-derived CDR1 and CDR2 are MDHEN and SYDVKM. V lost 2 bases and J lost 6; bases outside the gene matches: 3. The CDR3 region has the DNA TGTGCCAGCAGTTTAAGACAGGGGATCGAGCAGTACTTC. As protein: CASSLRQGIEQYF.

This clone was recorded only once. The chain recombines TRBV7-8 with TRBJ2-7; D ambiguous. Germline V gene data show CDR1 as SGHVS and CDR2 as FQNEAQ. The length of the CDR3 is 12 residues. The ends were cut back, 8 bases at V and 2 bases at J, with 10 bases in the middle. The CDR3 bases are TGTGCCAGCGGAGACACAACCTACGAGCAGTACTTC. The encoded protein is CASGDTTYEQYF.

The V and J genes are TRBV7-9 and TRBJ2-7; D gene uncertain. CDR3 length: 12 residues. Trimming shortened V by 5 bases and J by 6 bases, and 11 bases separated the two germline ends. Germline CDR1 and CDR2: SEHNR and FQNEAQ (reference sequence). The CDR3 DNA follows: TGTGCCAGCAGCCCCGAGCTTGGCGAGCAGTACTTC. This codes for CASSPELGEQYF.

The CDR3 nucleotides read TGTGCCAGCAGCGTAGGGGGGATACTAGGTGAAAAACTGTTTTTT. Translated, it gives CASSVGGILGEKLFF. The chain couples TRBV9 to TRBJ1-4, with D perhaps TRBD1 (5 bases). CDR3 length: 15 residues. Germline CDR1 is SGDLS and CDR2 is YYNGEE. V lost 0 bases to trimming and J lost 7 bases, with 13 bases between them. Full variable domain (outside the CDR3, taken from reference TRBV9 and TRBJ1-4): DSGVTQTPKHLITATGQRVTLRCSPRSGDLSVYWYQQSLDQGLQFLIQYYNGEERAKGNILERFSAQQFPDLHSELNLSSLELGDSALYFCASSVGGILGEKLFFGSGTQLSVL.

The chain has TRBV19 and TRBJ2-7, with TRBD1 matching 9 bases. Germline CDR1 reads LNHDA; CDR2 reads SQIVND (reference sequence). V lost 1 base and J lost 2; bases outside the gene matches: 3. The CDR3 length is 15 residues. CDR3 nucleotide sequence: TGTGCCAGTAGTATAGGCCGACAGGGGGCCTACGAGCAGTACTTC. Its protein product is CASSIGRQGAYEQYF.

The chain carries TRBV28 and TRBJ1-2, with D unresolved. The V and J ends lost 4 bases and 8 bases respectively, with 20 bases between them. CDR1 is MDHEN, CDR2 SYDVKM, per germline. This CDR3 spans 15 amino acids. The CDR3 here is CASSSTGGRTRGYTF. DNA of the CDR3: TGTGCCAGCAGTTCAACTGGTGGGAGGACCAGAGGCTACACCTTC.

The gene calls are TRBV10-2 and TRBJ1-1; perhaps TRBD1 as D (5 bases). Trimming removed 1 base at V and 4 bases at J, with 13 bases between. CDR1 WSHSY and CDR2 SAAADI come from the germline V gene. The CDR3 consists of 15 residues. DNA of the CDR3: TGCGCCAGCAGTGAGTACGAGGGGTCTTTCACTGAAGCTTTCTTT. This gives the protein CASSEYEGSFTEAFF.

The CDR3 sequence: CASSYGSPIFNNEQFF. The DNA for the CDR3 is TGCGCCAGCAGCTACGGGTCCCCCATTTTTAACAATGAGCAGTTCTTC. This chain connects TRBV5-1 to TRBJ2-1; D is ambiguous. V dropped 3 bases and J dropped 5 bases, with 18 bases sitting between them. This CDR3 has 16 amino acids. Per the germline V gene, CDR1 is SGHRS and CDR2 is YFSETQ. The entire variable domain, with the rest obtained from reference TRBV5-1 and TRBJ2-1, is as follows: KAGVTQTPRYLIKTRGQQVTLSCSPISGHRSVSWYQQTPGQGLQFLFEYFSETQRNKGNFPGRFSGRQFSNSRSEMNVSTLELGDSALYLCASSYGSPIFNNEQFFGPGTRLTVL.

Here the CDR3 DNA reads TGTGCCAGCAGCCCGGGGGTTGGAGGAGAAAAACTGTTTTTT. Translated: CASSPGVGGEKLFF. The chain joins TRBV7-9 to TRBJ1-4; tentatively, D is TRBD1 (5 bases). The CDR3 covers 14 residues. V lost 5 bases and J lost 8, with 15 bases in between. CDR1 and CDR2 from the germline V gene are SEHNR and FQNEAQ (reference sequence).

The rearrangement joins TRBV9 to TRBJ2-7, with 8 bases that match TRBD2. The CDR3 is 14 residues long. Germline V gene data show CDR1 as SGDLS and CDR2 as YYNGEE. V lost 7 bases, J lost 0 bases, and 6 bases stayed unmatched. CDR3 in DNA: TGTGCCAGCTGGAGCGGGAGTCCCTCCTACGAGCAGTACTTC. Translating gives CASWSGSPSYEQYF.

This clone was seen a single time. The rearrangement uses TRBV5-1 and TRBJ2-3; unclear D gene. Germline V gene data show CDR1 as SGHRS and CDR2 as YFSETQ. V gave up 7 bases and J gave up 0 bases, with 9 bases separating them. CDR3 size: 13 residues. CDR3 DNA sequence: TGCGCCAGCGGGCCGACTAGCACAGATACGCAGTATTTT. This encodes CASGPTSTDTQYF.

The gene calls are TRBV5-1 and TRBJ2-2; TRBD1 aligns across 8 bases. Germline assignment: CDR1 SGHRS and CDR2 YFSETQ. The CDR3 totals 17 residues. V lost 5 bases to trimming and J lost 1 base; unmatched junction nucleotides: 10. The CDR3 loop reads CASRTDRGTLNTGELFF. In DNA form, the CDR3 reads TGCGCCAGCAGGACTGACAGGGGAACTTTGAACACCGGGGAGCTGTTTTTT.

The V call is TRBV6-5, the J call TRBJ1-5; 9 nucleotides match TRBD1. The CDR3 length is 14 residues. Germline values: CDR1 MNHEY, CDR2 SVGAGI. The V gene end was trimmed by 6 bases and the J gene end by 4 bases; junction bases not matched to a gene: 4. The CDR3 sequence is CASRLGTGNQPQHF. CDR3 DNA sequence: TGTGCCAGCAGACTCGGGACAGGGAATCAGCCCCAGCATTTT.

The CDR3 loop is CASSQVLSDTSGNTIYF. The CDR3 nucleotides read TGTGCCAGCAGCCAAGTCCTCTCGGACACCTCTGGAAACACCATATATTTT. The rearrangement joins TRBV3-1 (or the pseudogene TRBV3-2) to TRBJ1-3; a weak D match, TRBD1 (5 bases). Trimming took off 1 base at V and 0 bases at J, with 13 bases between the two ends. Germline-derived CDR1 and CDR2 are LGHDT and YNNKEL (reference sequence). The CDR3 is 17 amino acids.

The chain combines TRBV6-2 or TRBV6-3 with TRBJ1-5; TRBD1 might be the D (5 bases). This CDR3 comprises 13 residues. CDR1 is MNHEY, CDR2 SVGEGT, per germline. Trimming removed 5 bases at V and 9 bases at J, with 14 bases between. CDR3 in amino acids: CASSMRGRAPQHF. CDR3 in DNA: TGTGCCAGCAGTATGAGGGGAAGGGCGCCCCAGCATTTT.

The CDR3 region is CATSTSGGARFGNEQFF. DNA for the CDR3: TGTGCCACCTCGACTAGCGGGGGAGCCCGTTTCGGCAATGAGCAGTTCTTC. V is TRBV24-1 and J is TRBJ2-1; TRBD2 aligns across 12 bases. The CDR3 has 17 amino acids. CDR1 is KGHDR, CDR2 SFDVKD, per germline. V trimming: 9 bases; J trimming: 6 bases; junction bases outside the gene matches: 14.